This TCR beta chain emerged from a study of T cells in localized non-small cell lung cancer. To note about this clone: Antigen specificity is unknown.

Assay used: immunoSEQ multiplex PCR; TCRdb lists only in-frame clones, some missing. The sample shows around 30,000 clones, 91% of them seen only once. Study results and limitations: Uninvolved adjacent lung had the highest recorded T cell clonality, with tumor below it. Longer overall survival was seen with higher T cell density measured in blood.

CDR1 and CDR2 (germline): SNHLY, FYNNEI. V shed 1 base and J 7 bases; nucleotides not matched to a gene: 9. CDR3 size: 16 residues. The sample in question was PBMCs, obtained before any cancer treatment. The receptor was derived from a man between 35 and 75 years old with stage II lung adenocarcinoma. J is TRBJ2-2 and V is TRBV2, with 7 bases matching TRBD2. The CDR3 bases are TGTGCCAGCAGTGAAGAGGGAGCGGGATTGGTCGGGGAGCTGTTTTTT. Amino acid sequence: CASSEEGAGLVGELFF.